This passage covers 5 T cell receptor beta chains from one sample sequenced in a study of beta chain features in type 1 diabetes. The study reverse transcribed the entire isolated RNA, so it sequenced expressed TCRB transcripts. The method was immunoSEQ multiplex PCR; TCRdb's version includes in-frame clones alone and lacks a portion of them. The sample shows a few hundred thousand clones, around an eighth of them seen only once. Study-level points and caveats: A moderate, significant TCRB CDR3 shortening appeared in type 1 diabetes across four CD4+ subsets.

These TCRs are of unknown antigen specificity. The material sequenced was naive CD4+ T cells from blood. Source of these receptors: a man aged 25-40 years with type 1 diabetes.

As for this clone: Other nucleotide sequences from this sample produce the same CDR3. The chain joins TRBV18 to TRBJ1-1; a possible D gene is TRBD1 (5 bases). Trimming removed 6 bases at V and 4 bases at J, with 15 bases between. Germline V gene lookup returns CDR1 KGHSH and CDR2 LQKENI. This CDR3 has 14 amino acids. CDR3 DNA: TGTGCCAGCTCGCCTGAAATTGGGGCCACTGAAGCTTTCTTT. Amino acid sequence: CASSPEIGATEAFF.

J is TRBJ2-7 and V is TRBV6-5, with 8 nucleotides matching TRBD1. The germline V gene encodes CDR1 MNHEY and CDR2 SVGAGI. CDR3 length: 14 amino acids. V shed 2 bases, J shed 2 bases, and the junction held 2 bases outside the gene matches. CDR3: CASSYRDRTYEQYF. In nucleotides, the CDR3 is TGTGCCAGCAGTTACCGGGACAGGACCTACGAGCAGTACTTC.

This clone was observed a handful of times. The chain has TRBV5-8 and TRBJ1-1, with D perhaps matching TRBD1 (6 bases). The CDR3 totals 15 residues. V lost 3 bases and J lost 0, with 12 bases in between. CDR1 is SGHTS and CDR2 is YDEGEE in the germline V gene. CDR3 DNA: TGTGCCAGCAGCTCGGACAGACTAATGAACACTGAAGCTTTCTTT. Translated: CASSSDRLMNTEAFF. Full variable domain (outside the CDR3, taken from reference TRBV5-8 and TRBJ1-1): EAGVTQSPTHLIKTRGQQATLRCSPISGHTSVYWYQQALGLGLQFLLWYDEGEERNRGNFPPRFSGRQFPNYSSELNVNALELEDSALYLCASSSDRLMNTEAFFGQGTRLTVV.

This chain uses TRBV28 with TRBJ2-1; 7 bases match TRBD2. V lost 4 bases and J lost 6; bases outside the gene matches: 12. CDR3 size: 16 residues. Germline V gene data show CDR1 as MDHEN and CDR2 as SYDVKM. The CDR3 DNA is TGTGCCAGCAGTTCCCTGTTGGCGCGGGAGTTCAATGAGCAGTTCTTC. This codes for CASSSLLAREFNEQFF.

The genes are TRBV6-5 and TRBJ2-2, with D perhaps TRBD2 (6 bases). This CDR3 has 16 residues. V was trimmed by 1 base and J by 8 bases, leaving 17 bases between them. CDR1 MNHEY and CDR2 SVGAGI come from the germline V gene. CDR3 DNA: TGTGCCAGCAGTTACTTGGGGCCGGGAGCCGGTGGGGAGCTGTTTTTT. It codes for CASSYLGPGAGGELFF.